This T cell receptor (beta chain) was documented in a study of vaccination and CD4 T cells after COVID-19. Study summary: Two Hispanic individuals were among six male and four female convalescent patients. Overlapping SARS-CoV-2, HCoV-NL63, HCoV-OC43 and HCoV-229E spike peptides were used to stimulate cells. For control cultures, the treatment was a CEFX pool, an HIV-1 Nef pool, or no peptide.

Between the trimmed V and J ends, which lost 5 bases and 3 bases, there was a span of 10 bases. Germline V gene sequence: CDR1 SGHTA, CDR2 FQGNSA. The CDR3 consists of 13 residues. Treatment reported: approximately nine-day PBMC culture with coronavirus spike peptide pools or control peptides (ViraFEST assay). Once obtained from cultured CD4+ T cells, the DNA was sequenced using the Oncomine TCR Beta short-read assay. Researchers extracted genomic DNA from CD4+ T cells that had been cultured. One entry per CDR3 protein, called by TCRdb with MiXCR from the PCR reads. The profile shows 13,000 or so distinct CDR3 sequences, around 45% of them singletons. Notes on this clonotype: Its antigen is currently unknown.

The sample in question was CD4+ T cells from blood, cultured in vitro, obtained after SARS-CoV-2 vaccination. The receptor was isolated from a human donor who had recovered from COVID-19. The chain joins TRBV7-2 to TRBJ1-1, with a weak D call TRBD1 (5 bases). The CDR3 spells CASSPDRDTEAFF. DNA of the CDR3: TGTGCCAGCAGCCCTGACAGAGACACTGAAGCTTTCTTT.